The 32 T cell receptor beta chains below come from one sample, sequenced in a study of T cells in localized non-small cell lung cancer. Repertoires were generated with immunoSEQ multiplex PCR, while TCRdb's copy carries only in-frame clones and drops some. The sample holds about 31,000 clones, 90% to 95% seen once. The input for sequencing was peripheral blood, taken before any cancer treatment. The receptor set was obtained from a woman aged 35-75 years with stage I lung adenocarcinoma.

The chain has TRBV28 and TRBJ1-1; perhaps TRBD1 as D (6 bases). In germline, CDR1 is MDHEN, CDR2 SYDVKM. The CDR3 extends over 12 amino acids. The V end lost 6 bases, the J end lost 4 bases, and 9 bases lay between the germline ends. Here the CDR3 DNA reads TGTGCCAGCAGCCCAGGGGTCACTGAAGCTTTCTTT. Translation: CASSPGVTEAFF. The full variable domain, in which reference TRBV28 and TRBJ1-1 provide the parts outside the CDR3, is DVKVTQSSRYLVKRTGEKVFLECVQDMDHENMFWYRQDPGLGLRLIYFSYDVKMKEKGDIPEGYSVSREKKERFSLILESASTNQTSMYLCASSPGVTEAFFGQGTRLTVV.

The CDR3: CASSDLYEWTSGRVIDGGELFF. CDR3 nucleotide sequence: TGTGCCAGCAGTGACCTATACGAATGGACTAGCGGAAGGGTCATAGACGGCGGGGAGCTGTTTTTT. The chain uses TRBV6-4 and TRBJ2-2; 10 nucleotides align to TRBD2. The CDR3 runs to 22 residues. Trimming took 2 bases from V and 7 from J; bases not matched to a gene: 25. Germline V gene data show CDR1 as MRHNA and CDR2 as SNTAGT.

The chain is built from TRBV7-2 and TRBJ1-3, with 12 bases lining up with TRBD1. This CDR3 spans 16 amino acids. In germline, CDR1 is SGHTA, CDR2 FQGNSA. Trimming cost V 4 bases and J 5 bases; bases outside gene matches: 6. The CDR3 DNA reads TGTGCCAGCAGCTCACCCGGGACAGGGGGCCGAAACACCATATATTTT. It specifies CASSSPGTGGRNTIYF.

CDR3 residues: CASRSSGRFRPEQYF. DNA of the CDR3: TGTGCCAGCAGGAGTAGCGGCCGATTTCGACCCGAGCAGTACTTC. The J gene is TRBJ2-7, the V gene TRBV2; D perhaps matches TRBD2 (6 bases). The ends were cut back, 6 bases at V and 6 bases at J, with 21 bases in the middle. CDR1 is SNHLY, CDR2 FYNNEI, per germline. CDR3 length: 15 amino acids.

A note on this clone: The junction and the germline gene differ at one end; a read error may be behind it. Other DNA sequences in the sample encode the same CDR3. The chain employs TRBV7-9 and TRBJ2-1; 11 bases map to TRBD1. The CDR3 has 14 amino acids. Germline V CDR1 and CDR2: SEHNR, FQNEAQ (reference sequence). The CDR3 loop reads CASSKGTGGNEQFF. CDR3 coding DNA: TGTGCTAGCAGCAAAGGGACAGGGGGCAATGAGCAGTTCTTC.

The chain recombines TRBV7-3 with TRBJ2-6; a possible D gene is TRBD1 (6 bases). This CDR3 has 19 amino acids. Trimming left V 4 bases short and J 0 bases short, with 19 bases between. Germline V gene lookup returns CDR1 SGHTA and CDR2 FQGTGA. CDR3 loop: CASSCLDRIRPSGANVLTF. For the CDR3, the DNA is TGTGCCAGCAGCTGCCTAGACAGGATCCGGCCCTCTGGGGCCAACGTCCTGACTTTC.

V and J are TRBV4-2 and TRBJ1-5, with 11 bases that match TRBD1. J was trimmed by 8 bases and V by 1 base; bases with no gene match: 4. CDR1 and CDR2 from the germline V gene are LGHNA and YNFKEQ. CDR3 length: 15 residues. For the CDR3, the DNA is TGTGCCAGCAGCCAAGGGACAGGGGGCCAAAAGCCCCAGCATTTT. Residues: CASSQGTGGQKPQHF.

The V call is TRBV28, the J call TRBJ2-1, with 10 bases matching TRBD2. Germline CDR1 and CDR2: MDHEN and SYDVKM. V gave up 3 bases and J gave up 4 bases; unmatched junction bases: 3. The CDR3 extends over 15 amino acids. The CDR3 reads CASSFASGGYNEQFF. CDR3 DNA: TGTGCCAGCAGTTTTGCTAGCGGGGGTTACAATGAGCAGTTCTTC.

The rearrangement uses TRBV7-3 and TRBJ2-7; 7 bases line up with TRBD1. V lost 4 bases to trimming and J lost 7 bases; unmatched junction nucleotides: 7. The CDR3 runs to 13 residues. Germline CDR1 is SGHTA and CDR2 is FQGTGA. The CDR3 bases are TGTGCCAGCAGCTCAAGACAGGGTGGTGAGCAGTACTTC. Protein: CASSSRQGGEQYF. The entire variable domain, with the rest obtained from reference TRBV7-3 and TRBJ2-7, is as follows: GAGVSQTPSNKVTEKGKYVELRCDPISGHTALYWYRQSLGQGPEFLIYFQGTGAADDSGLPNDRFFAVRPEGSVSTLKIQRTERGDSAVYLCASSSRQGGEQYFGPGTRLTVT.

The genes are TRBV19 and TRBJ1-1, with D hard to call. The CDR3 contains 13 residues. V shed 6 bases and J shed 7 bases, with 15 bases lying between them. The germline V gene encodes CDR1 LNHDA and CDR2 SQIVND (reference sequence). The chain's CDR3 is CASSPRSPVEAFF. The CDR3 DNA reads TGTGCCAGTAGCCCCAGGAGCCCAGTTGAAGCTTTCTTT.

The chain uses TRBV28 and TRBJ2-7; 8 nucleotides align to TRBD1. There are 16 residues in the CDR3. With 8 bases clipped from V and 5 bases from J, the junction kept 17 bases outside the gene matches. Per germline, CDR1 MDHEN and CDR2 SYDVKM. The CDR3, as DNA: TGTGCCAGCGATCAGCTCAGGGGGCGCGCAGGGGACGAGCAGTACTTC. The encoded protein is CASDQLRGRAGDEQYF. Combining the CDR3 with reference TRBV28 and TRBJ2-7 gives the whole variable domain DVKVTQSSRYLVKRTGEKVFLECVQDMDHENMFWYRQDPGLGLRLIYFSYDVKMKEKGDIPEGYSVSREKKERFSLILESASTNQTSMYLCASDQLRGRAGDEQYFGPGTRLTVT.

The CDR3: CASSQSSPGPQHF. The CDR3 DNA sequence: TGTGCCAGCAGCCAATCTAGTCCGGGACCCCAGCATTTT. The chain joins TRBV16 to TRBJ1-5; D ambiguous. This CDR3 region has 13 residues. CDR1 KGHSY and CDR2 FQNENV come from the germline V gene. V lost 0 bases, J lost 10 bases, and 10 bases lay in between.

V is TRBV7-9 and J is TRBJ2-1; D may be TRBD2 (6 bases). V was pared by 3 bases and J by 8 bases, with 17 bases between. There are 15 residues in the CDR3. Germline CDR1 is SEHNR and CDR2 is FQNEAQ (reference sequence). The CDR3 bases are TGTGCCAGCAGCTTGTACGGGACGCCGGGGGATGAGCAGTTCTTC. Translation gives CASSLYGTPGDEQFF.

The chain joins TRBV5-4 to TRBJ1-2, with D unresolved. The CDR3 is made up of 12 amino acids. The V and J ends lost 1 base and 8 bases respectively, with 9 bases between them. Germline CDR1 is SGHNT and CDR2 is YYREEE (reference sequence). In nucleotides, the CDR3 is TGTGCCAGCAGCTTGTGGGAAGGAGGCTACACCTTC. It encodes CASSLWEGGYTF.

This chain connects TRBV5-1 to TRBJ1-2, with no clear D. The germline CDR1 and CDR2 sequences are SGHRS and YFSETQ. This CDR3 has 13 amino acids. V was clipped by 3 bases and J by 0 bases, with 6 bases between them. CDR3 in DNA: TGCGCCAGCAGCTCTACCACTAACTATGGCTACACCTTC. As protein: CASSSTTNYGYTF.

This sequence joins TRBV10-3 and TRBJ2-3; D is unresolved. Looked up from germline, CDR1 is ENHRY and CDR2 is SYGVKD. Trimming left V 3 bases short and J 2 bases short, with 6 bases between. This CDR3 contains 13 residues. The CDR3 nucleotides are TGTGCCATCAGTGATGAGGCCACAGATACGCAGTATTTT. Its translation is CAISDEATDTQYF.

The V gene is TRBV19, the J gene TRBJ1-1, with a possible D match to TRBD1 (5 bases). CDR3 length: 16 residues. The germline V gene has CDR1 LNHDA and CDR2 SQIVND (reference sequence). The V end was cut by 5 bases, the J end by 0 bases, with 16 bases between. CDR3 protein: CASSLRSGTMNTEAFF. Written as DNA, the CDR3 is TGTGCCAGTAGTCTGCGATCGGGGACGATGAACACTGAAGCTTTCTTT.

The chain recombines TRBV20-1 with TRBJ1-2; D is uncertain. Trimming pared 6 bases from V and 4 bases from J, leaving 6 bases between. Germline V gene lookup returns CDR1 DFQATT and CDR2 SNEGSKA (reference sequence). The CDR3 runs to 10 residues. In DNA, the CDR3 is TGCAGTGCGACACGCTATGGCTACACCTTC. Translating gives CSATRYGYTF.

The chain carries TRBV4-1 and TRBJ2-3, with D tentatively TRBD1 or TRBD2 (5 bases each). CDR1 MGHRA and CDR2 YSYEKL come from the germline V gene. The CDR3 has 16 amino acids. V lost 3 bases, J lost 7 bases, and 20 bases lay in between. This CDR3 is CASSHDLGTSLHTQYF. The CDR3 DNA sequence: TGCGCCAGCAGCCACGATCTGGGGACGAGCCTTCATACGCAGTATTTT.

This chain connects TRBV7-2 to TRBJ2-7, with TRBD2 matching over 12 bases. Germline assignment: CDR1 SGHTA and CDR2 FQGNSA. Trimming removed 5 bases from V and 3 bases from J; junction bases left unmatched: 14. The CDR3 extends over 18 amino acids. CDR3 sequence reads: CASSLATSGGRNGYEQYF. CDR3 sequence (DNA): TGTGCCAGCAGCCTCGCGACTAGCGGGGGAAGGAACGGCTACGAGCAGTACTTC.

This clone was recorded only once. CDR3 DNA: TGTGCCAGCAGCCAAGAGGATGGGCTCCAAGAGACCCAGTACTTC. The encoded protein is CASSQEDGLQETQYF. V usage is TRBV4-2 and J usage is TRBJ2-5; D unresolved. This CDR3 is 15 amino acids long. Between the trimmed V and J ends, which lost 0 bases and 1 base, there was a span of 9 bases. Germline CDR1 and CDR2: LGHNA and YNFKEQ.

This rearrangement joins TRBV9 to TRBJ2-5, with no clear D. Germline assignment: CDR1 SGDLS and CDR2 YYNGEE. CDR3 length: 13 residues. With 2 bases removed from V and 0 bases from J, the gap between germline ends came to 5 bases. The CDR3, as DNA: TGTGCCAGCAGCGTGGCCCACCAAGAGACCCAGTACTTC. Its protein is CASSVAHQETQYF.

The V and J genes are TRBV7-2 and TRBJ1-4, with a possible D match to TRBD1 (5 bases). V lost 6 bases and J 3 bases, leaving 17 bases between the germline ends. CDR3 length: 16 residues. CDR1 is SGHTA and CDR2 is FQGNSA in the germline V gene. The CDR3, as DNA: TGTGCCAGCAGTTTGCTTCTGGGGGTTGCTAATGAAAAACTGTTTTTT. Its translation: CASSLLLGVANEKLFF.

Worth noting for this clone: Sequence at one end of the junction differs from germline and may be a read error. V usage is TRBV10-3 and J usage is TRBJ2-7; TRBD1 matches at 7 bases. CDR3 length: 14 residues. Germline values: CDR1 ENHRY, CDR2 SYGVKD. DNA of the CDR3: TGTGCCATCAGTCAGTCGACAGGGTCCTACGAGCAGTACTTC. Translated: CAISQSTGSYEQYF.

J is TRBJ2-6 and V is TRBV27; D uncertain. Looked up from germline, CDR1 is MNHEY and CDR2 is SMNVEV (reference sequence). Trimming removed 5 bases from V and 5 bases from J, with 10 bases in between. The CDR3 consists of 14 residues. The CDR3 nucleotides are TGTGCCAGCAGTCCTCAGTTAAGGGCCAACGTCCTGACTTTC. It codes for CASSPQLRANVLTF.

V and J are TRBV7-9 and TRBJ2-7; TRBD2 matches 12 bases. This CDR3 has 16 amino acids. The germline V gene encodes CDR1 SEHNR and CDR2 FQNEAQ (reference sequence). V gave up 5 bases and J gave up 5 bases; unmatched junction bases: 10. Here the CDR3 DNA reads TGTGCCAGCAGCGCAGCACTAGCGGGAGGTTCCCACGAGCAGTACTTC. This translates into CASSAALAGGSHEQYF.

This sequence joins TRBV6-1 and TRBJ2-7, with no clear D. Looked up from germline, CDR1 is MNHNS and CDR2 is SASEGT. The CDR3 is 12 amino acids. V was clipped by 2 bases and J by 7 bases, with 9 bases between them. The CDR3 DNA reads TGTGCCAGCAGTGAACGATACCAAGAGCAGTACTTC. This sequence encodes CASSERYQEQYF.

The chain couples TRBV27 to TRBJ1-2; 7 nucleotides align to TRBD1. The CDR3 has 16 amino acids. Germline V lookup: CDR1 MNHEY, CDR2 SMNVEV (reference sequence). Losses at the gene ends were 3 bases for V and 7 bases for J; bases not matched to a gene: 14. As DNA, the CDR3 is TGTGCCAGCAGTTTGTTGGTTTCGGGACAGCGGACTGGCTACACCTTC. It is translated as CASSLLVSGQRTGYTF.

The chain recombines TRBV6-1 with TRBJ2-5; perhaps TRBD1 as D (5 bases). The CDR3 sequence is 14 residues long. The germline V and J ends were trimmed by 2 bases and 3 bases, with 10 bases remaining between them. CDR1 is MNHNS, CDR2 SASEGT, per germline. CDR3 amino acids: CASSETGRKETQYF. The CDR3, as DNA: TGTGCCAGCAGTGAAACAGGTCGTAAAGAGACCCAGTACTTC.

The chain joins TRBV18 to TRBJ1-6, with TRBD1 as a possible D gene (6 bases). The V and J ends lost 3 bases and 8 bases respectively, with 8 bases between them. The germline V gene has CDR1 KGHSH and CDR2 LQKENI. The CDR3 is 13 residues long. The CDR3 region is CASSPAGDSPLHF. In DNA, the CDR3 is TGTGCCAGCTCACCGGCAGGGGATTCACCCCTCCACTTT. Filled out from reference TRBV18 and TRBJ1-6, the complete variable domain reads NAGVMQNPRHLVRRRGQEARLRCSPMKGHSHVYWYRQLPEEGLKFMVYLQKENIIDESGMPKERFSAEFPKEGPSILRIQQVVRGDSAAYFCASSPAGDSPLHFGNGTRLTVT.

The rearrangement links TRBV27 to TRBJ2-1; 9 nucleotides match TRBD2. The V gene's germline CDR1 is MNHEY and CDR2 SMNVEV (reference sequence). The ends lost 5 bases at V and 4 bases at J; junction bases unmatched: 9. The CDR3 totals 16 residues. Here the CDR3 reads CASSRTGTSIYNEQFF. Written as DNA, the CDR3 is TGTGCCAGCAGTCGGACCGGGACTAGCATTTACAATGAGCAGTTCTTC.

The chain carries TRBV5-4 and TRBJ2-6, with TRBD1 matching 9 bases. The CDR3 spans 18 residues. Trimming removed 4 bases from V and 0 bases from J; junction bases left unmatched: 8. CDR1 and CDR2 (germline): SGHNT, YYREEE (reference sequence). CDR3 protein: CASSIGTGSYSGANVLTF. CDR3 bases: TGTGCCAGCAGCATAGGGACAGGGAGCTACTCTGGGGCCAACGTCCTGACTTTC.